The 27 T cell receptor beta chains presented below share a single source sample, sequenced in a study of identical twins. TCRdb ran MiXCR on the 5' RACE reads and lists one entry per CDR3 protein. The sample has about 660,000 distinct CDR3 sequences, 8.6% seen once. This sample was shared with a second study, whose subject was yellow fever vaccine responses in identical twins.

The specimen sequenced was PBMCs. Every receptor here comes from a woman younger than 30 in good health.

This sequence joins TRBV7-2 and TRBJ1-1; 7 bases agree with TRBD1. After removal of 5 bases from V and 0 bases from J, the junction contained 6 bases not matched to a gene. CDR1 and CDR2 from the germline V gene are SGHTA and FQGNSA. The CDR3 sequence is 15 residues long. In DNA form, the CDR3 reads TGTGCCAGCAGCCCTGGGGGGACAGTGAACACTGAAGCTTTCTTT. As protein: CASSPGGTVNTEAFF.

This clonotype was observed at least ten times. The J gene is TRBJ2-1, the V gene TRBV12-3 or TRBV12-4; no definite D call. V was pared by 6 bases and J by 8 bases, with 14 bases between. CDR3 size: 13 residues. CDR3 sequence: CASSRLGSDEQFF. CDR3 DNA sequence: TGTGCCAGCAGCCGCCTCGGCTCGGATGAGCAGTTCTTC.

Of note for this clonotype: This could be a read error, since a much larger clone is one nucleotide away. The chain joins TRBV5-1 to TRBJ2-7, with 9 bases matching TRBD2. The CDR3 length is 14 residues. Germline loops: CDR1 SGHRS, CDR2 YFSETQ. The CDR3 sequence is CTSSPSGASNEQYF. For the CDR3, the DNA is TGCACCAGCAGCCCTAGCGGGGCCTCCAACGAGCAGTACTTC.

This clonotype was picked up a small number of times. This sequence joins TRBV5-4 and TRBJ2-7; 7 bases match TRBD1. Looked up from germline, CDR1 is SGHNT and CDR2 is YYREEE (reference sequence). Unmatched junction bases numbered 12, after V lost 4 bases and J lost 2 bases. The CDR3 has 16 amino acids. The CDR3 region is CASSATPFGTAYEQYF. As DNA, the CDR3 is TGTGCCAGCAGCGCCACCCCATTCGGGACAGCCTACGAGCAGTACTTC. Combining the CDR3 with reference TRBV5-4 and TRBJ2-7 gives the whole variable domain ETGVTQSPTHLIKTRGQQVTLRCSSQSGHNTVSWYQQALGQGPQFIFQYYREEENGRGNFPPRFSGLQFPNYSSELNVNALELDDSALYLCASSATPFGTAYEQYFGPGTRLTVT.

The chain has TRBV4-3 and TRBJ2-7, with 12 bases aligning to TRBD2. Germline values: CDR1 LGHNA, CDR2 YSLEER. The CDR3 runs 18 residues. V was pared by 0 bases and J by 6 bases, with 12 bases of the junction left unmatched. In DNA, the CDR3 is TGCGCCAGCAGCCAAGATAGGCTAGCGGGAGGGCCCTCCGGCGAGCAGTACTTC. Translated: CASSQDRLAGGPSGEQYF.

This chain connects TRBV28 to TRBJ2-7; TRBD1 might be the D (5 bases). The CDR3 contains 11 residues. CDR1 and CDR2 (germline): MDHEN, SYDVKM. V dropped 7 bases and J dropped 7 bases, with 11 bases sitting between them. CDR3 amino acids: CASNLGPEQYF. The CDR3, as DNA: TGTGCCAGCAACTTGGGGCCAGAGCAGTACTTC.

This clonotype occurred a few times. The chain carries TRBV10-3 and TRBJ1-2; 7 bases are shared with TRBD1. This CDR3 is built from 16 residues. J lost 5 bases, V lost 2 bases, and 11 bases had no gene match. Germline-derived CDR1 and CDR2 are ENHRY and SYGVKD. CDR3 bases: TGTGCCATCAGTGAGCCATACCGACAGGGAAATTATGGCTACACCTTC. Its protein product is CAISEPYRQGNYGYTF.

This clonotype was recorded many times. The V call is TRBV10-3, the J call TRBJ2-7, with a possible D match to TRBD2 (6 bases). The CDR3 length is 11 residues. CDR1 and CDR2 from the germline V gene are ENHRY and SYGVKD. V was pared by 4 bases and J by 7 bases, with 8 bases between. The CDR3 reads CAISGAGEQYF. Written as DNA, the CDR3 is TGTGCCATCAGTGGTGCGGGGGAGCAGTACTTC.

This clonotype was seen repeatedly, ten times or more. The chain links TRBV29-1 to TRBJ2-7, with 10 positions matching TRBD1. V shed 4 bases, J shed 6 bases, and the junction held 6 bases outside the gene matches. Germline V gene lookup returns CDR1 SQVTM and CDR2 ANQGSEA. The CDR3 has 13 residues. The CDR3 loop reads CSVGSGTGAEQYF. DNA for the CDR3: TGCAGCGTTGGATCCGGGACAGGGGCCGAGCAGTACTTC.

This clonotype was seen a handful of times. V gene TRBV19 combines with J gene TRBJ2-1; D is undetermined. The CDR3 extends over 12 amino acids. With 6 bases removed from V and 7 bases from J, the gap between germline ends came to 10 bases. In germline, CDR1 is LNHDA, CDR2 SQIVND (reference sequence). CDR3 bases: TGTGCCAGTAGACGAGGTGGGAATGAGCAGTTCTTC. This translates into CASRRGGNEQFF.

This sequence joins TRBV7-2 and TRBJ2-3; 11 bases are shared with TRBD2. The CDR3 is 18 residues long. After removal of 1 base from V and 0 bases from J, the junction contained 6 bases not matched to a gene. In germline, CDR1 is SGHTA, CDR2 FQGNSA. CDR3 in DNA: TGTGCCAGCAGCTTAGGGCCTAGCGGGAGGACTAGCACAGATACGCAGTATTTT. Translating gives CASSLGPSGRTSTDTQYF. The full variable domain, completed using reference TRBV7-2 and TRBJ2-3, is GAGVSQSPSNKVTEKGKDVELRCDPISGHTALYWYRQSLGQGLEFLIYFQGNSAPDKSGLPSDRFSAERTGGSVSTLTIQRTQQEDSAVYLCASSLGPSGRTSTDTQYFGPGTRLTVL.

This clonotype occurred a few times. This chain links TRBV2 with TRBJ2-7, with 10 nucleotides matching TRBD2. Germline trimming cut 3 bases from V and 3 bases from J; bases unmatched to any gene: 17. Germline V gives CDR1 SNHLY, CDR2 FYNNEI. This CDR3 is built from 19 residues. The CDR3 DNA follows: TGTGCCAGCAGTGATGCCCGGCTAGCGGGAGTTTTCCCTTACTACGAGCAGTACTTC. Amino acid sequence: CASSDARLAGVFPYYEQYF.

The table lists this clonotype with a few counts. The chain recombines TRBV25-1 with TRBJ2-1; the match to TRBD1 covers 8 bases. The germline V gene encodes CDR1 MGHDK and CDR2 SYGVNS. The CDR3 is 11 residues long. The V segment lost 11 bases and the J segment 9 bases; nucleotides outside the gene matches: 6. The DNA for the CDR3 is TGTGCCGCGAGGACAGGGTCTGAGCAGTTCTTC. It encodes CAARTGSEQFF.

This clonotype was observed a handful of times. CDR3 coding DNA: TGCAGTGCTAGCCCGGGACAAAAGATCACCGGGGAGCTGTTTTTT. Translation: CSASPGQKITGELFF. V is TRBV20-1 and J is TRBJ2-2; D may be TRBD1 (6 bases). V lost 3 bases and J lost 4, with 15 bases in between. This CDR3 has 15 amino acids. CDR1 and CDR2 (germline): DFQATT, SNEGSKA (reference sequence).

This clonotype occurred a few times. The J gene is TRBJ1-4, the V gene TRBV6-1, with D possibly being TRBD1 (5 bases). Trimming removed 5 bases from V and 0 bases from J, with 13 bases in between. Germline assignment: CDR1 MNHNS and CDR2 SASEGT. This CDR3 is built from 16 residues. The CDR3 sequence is CASSPRAGSTNEKLFF. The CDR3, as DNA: TGTGCCAGCAGTCCCCGGGCAGGGTCAACTAATGAAAAACTGTTTTTT.

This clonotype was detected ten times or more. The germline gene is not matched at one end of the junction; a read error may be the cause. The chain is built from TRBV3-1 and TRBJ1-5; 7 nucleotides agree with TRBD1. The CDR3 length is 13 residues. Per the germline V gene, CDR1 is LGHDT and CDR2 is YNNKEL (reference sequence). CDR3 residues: CASSPDRDQPQHF. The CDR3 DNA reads TGCGCCAGCAGCCCAGACAGGGATCAGCCCCAGCATTTT.

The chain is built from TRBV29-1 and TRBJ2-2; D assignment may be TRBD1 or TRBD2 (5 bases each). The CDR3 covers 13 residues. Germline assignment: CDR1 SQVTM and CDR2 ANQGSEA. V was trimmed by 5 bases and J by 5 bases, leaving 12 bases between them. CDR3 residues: CSVWGTPTGELFF. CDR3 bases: TGCAGCGTTTGGGGGACCCCGACCGGGGAGCTGTTTTTT.

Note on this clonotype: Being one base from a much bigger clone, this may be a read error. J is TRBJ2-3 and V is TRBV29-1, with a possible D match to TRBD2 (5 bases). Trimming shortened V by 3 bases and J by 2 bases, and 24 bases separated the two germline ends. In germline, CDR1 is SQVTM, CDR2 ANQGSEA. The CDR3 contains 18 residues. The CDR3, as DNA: TGCAGCGTTGACTCGGTAGCGAGAGATATGTTTTCCACAGATACGCAGTATTTT. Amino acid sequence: CSVDSVARDMFSTDTQYF.

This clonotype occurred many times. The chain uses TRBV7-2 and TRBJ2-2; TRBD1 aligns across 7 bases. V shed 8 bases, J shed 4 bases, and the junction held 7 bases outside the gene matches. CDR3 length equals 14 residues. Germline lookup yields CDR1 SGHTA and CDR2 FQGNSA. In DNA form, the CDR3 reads TGTGCCAGCTCCCAGGGGGTTGGCACCGGGGAGCTGTTTTTT. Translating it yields CASSQGVGTGELFF.

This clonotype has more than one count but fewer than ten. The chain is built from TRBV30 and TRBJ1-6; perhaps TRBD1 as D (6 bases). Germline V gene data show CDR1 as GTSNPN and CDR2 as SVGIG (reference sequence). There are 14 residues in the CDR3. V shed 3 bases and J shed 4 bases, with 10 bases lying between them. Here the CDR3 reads CAWRGGTYNSPLHF. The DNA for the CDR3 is TGTGCCTGGAGAGGAGGGACATATAATTCACCCCTCCACTTT.

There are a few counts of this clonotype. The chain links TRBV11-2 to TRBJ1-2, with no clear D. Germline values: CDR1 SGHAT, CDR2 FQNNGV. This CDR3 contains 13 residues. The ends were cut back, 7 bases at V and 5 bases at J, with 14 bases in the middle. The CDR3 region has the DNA TGTGCCAGCACATCCGGGGTCGGGTATGGCTACACCTTC. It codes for CASTSGVGYGYTF.

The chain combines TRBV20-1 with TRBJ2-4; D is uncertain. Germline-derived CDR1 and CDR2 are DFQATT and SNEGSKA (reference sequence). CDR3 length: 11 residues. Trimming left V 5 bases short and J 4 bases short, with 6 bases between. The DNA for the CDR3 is TGCAGTGCTTTTTTAAAAAACATTCAGTACTTC. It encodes CSAFLKNIQYF.

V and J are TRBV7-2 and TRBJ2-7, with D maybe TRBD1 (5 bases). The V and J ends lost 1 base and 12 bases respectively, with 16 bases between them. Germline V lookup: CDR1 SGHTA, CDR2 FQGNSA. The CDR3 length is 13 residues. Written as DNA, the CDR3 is TGTGCCAGCAGCTTAGAGACAGCCTCCGGGCGGTACTTC. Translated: CASSLETASGRYF.

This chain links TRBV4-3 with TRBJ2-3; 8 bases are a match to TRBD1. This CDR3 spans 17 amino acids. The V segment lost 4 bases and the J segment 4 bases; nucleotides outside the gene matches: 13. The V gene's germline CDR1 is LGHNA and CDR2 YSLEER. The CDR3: CASSLVFDGQGPDTQYF. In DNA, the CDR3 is TGCGCCAGCAGCCTAGTGTTTGACGGACAGGGACCAGATACGCAGTATTTT.

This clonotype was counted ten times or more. The chain's CDR3 is CATAGGSVSEAFF. The CDR3 region has the DNA TGTGCCACAGCAGGGGGCTCAGTTTCTGAAGCTTTCTTT. The chain has TRBV24-1 and TRBJ1-1; TRBD1 matches 8 bases. Looked up from germline, CDR1 is KGHDR and CDR2 is SFDVKD. The CDR3 totals 13 residues. J gave up 6 bases and V 10 bases, and 9 bases lay outside the gene matches.

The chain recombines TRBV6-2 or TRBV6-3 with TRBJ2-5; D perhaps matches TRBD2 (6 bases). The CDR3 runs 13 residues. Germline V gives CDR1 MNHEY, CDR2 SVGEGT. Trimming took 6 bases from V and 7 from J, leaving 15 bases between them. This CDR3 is CASRYPSGGTQYF. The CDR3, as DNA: TGTGCCAGCAGATACCCTTCCGGGGGGACCCAGTACTTC.

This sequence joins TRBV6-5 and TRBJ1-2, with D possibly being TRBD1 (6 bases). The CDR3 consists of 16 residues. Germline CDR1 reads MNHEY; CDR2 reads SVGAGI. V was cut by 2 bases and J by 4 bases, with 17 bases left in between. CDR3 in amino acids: CASSYLRSGDIYGYTF. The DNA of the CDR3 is TGTGCCAGCAGTTACCTCAGGTCCGGGGACATCTATGGCTACACCTTC.